The 16 T cell receptor beta chains below were found in one sample sequenced in a study of response to subunit inactivated influenza vaccine. TCRdb re-called the RT-PCR reads through MiXCR, storing one row per CDR3 protein. The sample holds about 570,000 distinct CDR3 sequences, around 11% seen once. These data are also associated with another study on T cells expressing NK-cell markers. From that report: Libraries used 5'RACE template switching adding universal primer site and UMIs.

The source was PBMCs from blood, collected on the day of vaccination. All receptors derive from a man aged 50-60 years who received an inactivated influenza vaccine.

This clonotype has at least ten counts. V is TRBV2 and J is TRBJ1-5; no clear D. The CDR3 loop spans 15 amino acids. Germline loops: CDR1 SNHLY, CDR2 FYNNEI. Trimming pared 1 base from V and 7 bases from J, leaving 14 bases between. CDR3 amino acids: CASSEVLETGQPQHF. The CDR3, as DNA: TGTGCCAGCAGTGAAGTTCTGGAGACCGGGCAGCCCCAGCATTTT.

The table lists this clonotype with many counts. V usage is TRBV12-3 or TRBV12-4 and J usage is TRBJ1-3; D is unclear. Trimming took 3 bases from V and 2 from J, leaving 8 bases between them. The CDR3 has 14 residues. The CDR3 here is CASSLGGAGNTIYF. CDR3 bases: TGTGCCAGCAGTTTGGGTGGGGCTGGAAACACCATATATTTT.

This clonotype showed up just a few times. This chain uses TRBV6-2 or TRBV6-3 with TRBJ2-6; a possible D gene is TRBD2 (6 bases). The germline gives CDR1 MNHEY, CDR2 SVGEGT. The CDR3 length is 17 residues. The germline V and J ends were trimmed by 2 bases and 0 bases, with 11 bases remaining between them. The CDR3 bases are TGTGCCAGCAGTTACGGCGGAGGGAGCTCTGGGGCCAACGTCCTGACTTTC. Translation gives CASSYGGGSSGANVLTF.

V usage is TRBV5-1 and J usage is TRBJ2-2; tentatively, D is TRBD1 (5 bases). The CDR3 contains 13 residues. The V end was cut by 7 bases, the J end by 5 bases, with 12 bases between. Germline assignment: CDR1 SGHRS and CDR2 YFSETQ. CDR3 sequence (DNA): TGCGCCAGCCGCTACAGGATTACCGGGGAGCTGTTTTTT. Translated: CASRYRITGELFF.

This clonotype has ten or more counts. CDR3 region: CASRRDRYQPQHF. CDR3 DNA: TGTGCCAGCAGAAGAGACAGATATCAGCCCCAGCATTTT. The rearrangement joins TRBV6-1 to TRBJ1-5; possible D gene TRBD1, 5 bases. V lost 6 bases, J lost 5 bases, and 11 bases lay in between. Germline V gene sequence: CDR1 MNHNS, CDR2 SASEGT. CDR3 size: 13 residues.

This clonotype was seen only a few times. This sequence joins TRBV7-6 and TRBJ2-1; TRBD2 matches at 7 bases. Losses at the gene ends were 5 bases for V and 2 bases for J; bases not matched to a gene: 6. There are 15 residues in the CDR3. Germline V lookup: CDR1 SGHVS, CDR2 FNYEAQ. The DNA for the CDR3 is TGTGCCAGCAGCCTTCGGGGGGAAACCTACAATGAGCAGTTCTTC. Protein product: CASSLRGETYNEQFF. Looking up the rest from reference TRBV7-6 and TRBJ2-1 gives the full variable domain: GAGVSQSPRYKVTKRGQDVALRCDPISGHVSLYWYRQALGQGPEFLTYFNYEAQQDKSGLPNDRFSAERPEGSISTLTIQRTEQRDSAMYRCASSLRGETYNEQFFGPGTRLTVL.

V usage is TRBV10-3 and J usage is TRBJ2-7; 8 nucleotides agree with TRBD1. Germline CDR1 reads ENHRY; CDR2 reads SYGVKD. V was pared by 3 bases and J by 7 bases, with 8 bases of the junction left unmatched. This CDR3 comprises 14 residues. CDR3 residues: CAISEDQGAGEQYF. CDR3 bases: TGTGCCATCAGTGAAGACCAGGGGGCTGGTGAGCAGTACTTC.

In its sample, this clonotype was seen a few times. V is TRBV9 and J is TRBJ1-3; D unclear. CDR3 length equals 11 residues. Trimming left V 2 bases short and J 9 bases short, with 6 bases between. The V gene's germline CDR1 is SGDLS and CDR2 YYNGEE. CDR3 loop: CASSVSGTIYF. CDR3 in DNA: TGTGCCAGCAGCGTTTCCGGCACCATATATTTT.

V gene TRBV4-3 combines with J gene TRBJ2-5; 12 bases line up with TRBD2. Germline lookup yields CDR1 LGHNA and CDR2 YSLEER. V lost 0 bases to trimming and J lost 2 bases; unmatched junction nucleotides: 10. The CDR3 loop spans 19 amino acids. CDR3 sequence: CASSQDWGLAGPEQETQYF. The CDR3, as DNA: TGCGCCAGCAGCCAAGACTGGGGACTAGCGGGCCCGGAACAAGAGACCCAGTACTTC.

The genes are TRBV6-2 or TRBV6-3 and TRBJ1-2; D is possibly TRBD1 (5 bases). Between the trimmed V and J ends, which lost 2 bases and 2 bases, there was a span of 15 bases. The germline V gene has CDR1 MNHEY and CDR2 SVGEGT. CDR3 size: 16 residues. This CDR3 reads CASSYLRDVPNYGYTF. CDR3 in DNA: TGTGCCAGCAGTTACCTAAGGGACGTTCCGAACTATGGCTACACCTTC.

This clonotype was counted only a few times. The chain carries TRBV18 and TRBJ1-1; D might be TRBD1 (5 bases). There are 16 residues in the CDR3. V lost 1 base and J 3 bases, leaving 15 bases between the germline ends. The germline CDR1 and CDR2 sequences are KGHSH and LQKENI. The CDR3 sequence: CASSPQLSGQDTEAFF. DNA for the CDR3: TGTGCCAGCTCACCACAGCTCTCGGGGCAGGACACTGAAGCTTTCTTT.

The chain is built from TRBV6-2 or TRBV6-3 and TRBJ1-5, with a weak D call TRBD1 (5 bases). CDR1 is MNHEY and CDR2 is SVGEGT in the germline V gene. The germline V and J ends were trimmed by 7 bases and 7 bases, with 17 bases remaining between them. The CDR3 is 14 amino acids. The CDR3 DNA sequence: TGTGCCAGCAACCTGGGGGGGACCCTACAGCCCCAGCATTTT. It is translated as CASNLGGTLQPQHF.

This clonotype was counted a few times. J is TRBJ2-1 and V is TRBV4-3; TRBD2 agrees at 7 bases. Germline trimming cut 3 bases from V and 8 bases from J; bases unmatched to any gene: 7. Germline loops: CDR1 LGHNA, CDR2 YSLEER. CDR3 length: 14 residues. The CDR3 region has the DNA TGCGCCAGCAGCCAGTCGACTAGCCCACATGAGCAGTTCTTC. This gives the protein CASSQSTSPHEQFF.

This clonotype was found a few times. The chain joins TRBV12-3 or TRBV12-4 to TRBJ1-3, with D uncertain. Trimming shortened V by 5 bases and J by 4 bases, and 9 bases separated the two germline ends. This CDR3 has 13 residues. CDR3 amino acids: CASSTTQGNTIYF. CDR3 nucleotide sequence: TGTGCCAGCAGTACGACGCAGGGAAACACCATATATTTT.

The J gene is TRBJ1-6, the V gene TRBV7-6; unclear D gene. V was cut by 4 bases and J by 9 bases, with 10 bases left in between. There are 13 residues in the CDR3. The germline gives CDR1 SGHVS, CDR2 FNYEAQ. Here the CDR3 DNA reads TGTGCCAGCAGCTCCGGAGGCGCTTCACCCCTCCACTTT. Amino acids: CASSSGGASPLHF.

This clonotype was observed a few times. The chain employs TRBV20-1 and TRBJ2-7, with 7 bases aligning to TRBD2. V was clipped by 2 bases and J by 5 bases; unmatched bases: 6. Germline values: CDR1 DFQATT, CDR2 SNEGSKA (reference sequence). This CDR3 is built from 13 residues. CDR3: CSARTFGGNEQYF. The CDR3 DNA reads TGCAGTGCTAGAACATTCGGGGGGAACGAGCAGTACTTC.